These 5 T cell receptor beta chains were sequenced from one sample in a study of Ad26.COV2.S vaccination and SARS-CoV-2 variants. Generated by immunoSEQ multiplex PCR, the TCRdb table keeps only in-frame clones and is missing some. The sample lists approximately 480,000 clones; around 85% were seen once. Noted treatment: 15 to 20 received Ad26.COV2.S at low or high dose, single or two shots; a few received placebo; per-sample allocation not given. After the first vaccine or placebo injection, samples were drawn on day 63. The sequencing used peripheral blood, collected in a trial of Ad26.COV2.S vaccine versus placebo. Every receptor here comes from a person between 18 and 65 years old who received the Ad26.COV2.S COVID-19 vaccine or a placebo.

The genes are TRBV28 and TRBJ1-1; tentative D call: TRBD1 (5 bases). The CDR3 sequence is 14 residues long. V lost 6 bases and J 5 bases, leaving 16 bases between the germline ends. Germline CDR1 is MDHEN and CDR2 is SYDVKM. CDR3 residues: CASSPGLGGTEAFF. CDR3 in DNA: TGTGCCAGCAGCCCGGGCCTCGGGGGGACTGAAGCTTTCTTT.

The CDR3 nucleotides are TGTGCCAGCACCGAGGAGACCCAGTACTTC. Protein product: CASTEETQYF. The chain joins TRBV21-1 to TRBJ2-5; the table assigns TRBD2, which was not confirmed against the DNA. TRBV21-1 is a listed pseudogene. CDR3 length equals 10 residues.

This clone showed up just a few times. The chain employs TRBV28 and TRBJ1-2, with 9 nucleotides matching TRBD1. With V trimmed by 5 bases and J by 7 bases, 2 bases remained unmatched. This CDR3 region has 12 residues. Germline V gene lookup returns CDR1 MDHEN and CDR2 SYDVKM. The CDR3 protein is CASSIQGAGYTF. The DNA for the CDR3 is TGTGCCAGCAGTATACAGGGGGCTGGCTACACCTTC.

CDR3 nucleotide sequence: TGCGCCAGCAGCTTTACAGGGGAAGCCAAAAACATTCAGTACTTC. Its protein product is CASSFTGEAKNIQYF. The chain has TRBV5-1 and TRBJ2-4, with 7 nucleotides matching TRBD1. The junction had 2 bases not matched to a gene; V was cut back by 2 bases and J by 0 bases. CDR1 SGHRS and CDR2 YFSETQ come from the germline V gene. This CDR3 is built from 15 residues.

V gene TRBV19 combines with J gene TRBJ2-1; possible D gene TRBD1, 6 bases. The V gene lost 4 bases and the J gene lost 7 bases, with 14 bases spanning the gap. There are 14 residues in the CDR3. Per germline, CDR1 LNHDA and CDR2 SQIVND (reference sequence). The CDR3 here is CASSKYLQGNEQFF. CDR3 DNA sequence: TGTGCCAGTAGTAAATACCTACAGGGTAATGAGCAGTTCTTC. Using reference TRBV19 and TRBJ2-1 for the parts outside the CDR3, the full variable domain is DGGITQSPKYLFRKEGQNVTLSCEQNLNHDAMYWYRQDPGQGLRLIYYSQIVNDFQKGDIAEGYSVSREKKESFPLTVTSAQKNPTAFYLCASSKYLQGNEQFFGPGTRLTVL.